This T cell receptor beta chain was captured in a study of glioma-infiltrating T cells after dendritic cell vaccination. Study background: Samples are from glioblastoma patients in Phase I and II dendritic cell vaccine trials. Findings and limits, study-wide: Survival was not directly related to TCR clonality in these patients.

Up to 2 ug genomic DNA was used for TCRB CDR3 amplification. The primer mix had 60 V beta and 13 J beta primers. The protocol was immunoSEQ multiplex PCR, while the TCRdb copy is restricted to in-frame clones and leaves out a portion. This table has 95,000 to 110,000 clones, 81% appearing once. CDR1 and CDR2 (germline): LNHDA, SQIVND (reference sequence). CDR3 length: 16 residues. V was pared by 0 bases and J by 4 bases, with 13 bases between. A remark on this clone: Its antigen is still unknown.

This clonotype originated in a human donor with glioblastoma. This chain connects TRBV19 to TRBJ1-5; D remains unclear. The sample was blood, taken before dendritic cell vaccination. This CDR3 reads CASSIDTDRPNQPQHF. The CDR3 bases are TGTGCCAGTAGTATAGATACAGACCGCCCAAATCAGCCCCAGCATTTT. The full variable domain, with the rest looked up from reference TRBV19 and TRBJ1-5, is DGGITQSPKYLFRKEGQNVTLSCEQNLNHDAMYWYRQDPGQGLRLIYYSQIVNDFQKGDIAEGYSVSREKKESFPLTVTSAQKNPTAFYLCASSIDTDRPNQPQHFGDGTRLSIL.